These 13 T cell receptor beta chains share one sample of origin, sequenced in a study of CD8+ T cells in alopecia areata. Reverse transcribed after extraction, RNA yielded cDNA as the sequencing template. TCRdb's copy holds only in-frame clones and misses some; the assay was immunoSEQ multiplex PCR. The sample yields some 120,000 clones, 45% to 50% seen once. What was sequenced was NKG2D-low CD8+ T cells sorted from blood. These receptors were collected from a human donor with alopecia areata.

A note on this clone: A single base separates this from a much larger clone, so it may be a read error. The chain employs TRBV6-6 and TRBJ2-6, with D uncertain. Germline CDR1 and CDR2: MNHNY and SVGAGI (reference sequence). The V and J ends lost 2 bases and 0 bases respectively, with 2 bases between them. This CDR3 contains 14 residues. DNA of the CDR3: TGTGCCAGCAGTTACAGCTCTGGGGCCAACGTCCTGACTTTC. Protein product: CASSYSSGANVLTF.

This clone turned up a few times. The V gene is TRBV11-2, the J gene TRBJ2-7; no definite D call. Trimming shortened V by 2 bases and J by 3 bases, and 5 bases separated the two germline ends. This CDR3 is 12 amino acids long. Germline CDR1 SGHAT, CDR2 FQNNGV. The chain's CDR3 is CASSLTYYEQYF. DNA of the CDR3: TGTGCCAGCAGCTTAACCTACTACGAGCAGTACTTC. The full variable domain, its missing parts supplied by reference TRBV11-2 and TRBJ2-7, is EAGVAQSPRYKIIEKRQSVAFWCNPISGHATLYWYQQILGQGPKLLIQFQNNGVVDDSQLPKDRFSAERLKGVDSTLKIQPAKLEDSAVYLCASSLTYYEQYFGPGTRLTVT.

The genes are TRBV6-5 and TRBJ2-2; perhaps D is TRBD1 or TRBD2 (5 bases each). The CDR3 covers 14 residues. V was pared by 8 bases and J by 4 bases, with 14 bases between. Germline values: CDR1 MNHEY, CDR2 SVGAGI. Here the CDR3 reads CASAVGGPTGELFF. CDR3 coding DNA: TGTGCCAGCGCGGTTGGGGGTCCCACCGGGGAGCTGTTTTTT.

The CDR3 region has the DNA TGTGCCAGCAGCCCCTCTGCTACCGGGGAGCTGTTTTTT. Translation gives CASSPSATGELFF. V and J are TRBV6-4 and TRBJ2-2; D ambiguous. Per the germline V gene, CDR1 is MRHNA and CDR2 is SNTAGT. The V end lost 6 bases, the J end lost 5 bases, and 10 bases lay between the germline ends. The length of the CDR3 is 13 residues.

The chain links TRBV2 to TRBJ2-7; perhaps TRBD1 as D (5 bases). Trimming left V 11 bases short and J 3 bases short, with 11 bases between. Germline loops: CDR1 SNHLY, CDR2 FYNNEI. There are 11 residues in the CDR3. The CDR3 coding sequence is TGTGCCTGTCAAGACAGCTACGAGCAGTACTTC. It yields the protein CACQDSYEQYF.

The CDR3 region has the DNA TGTGCCAGCAGCGACGGAGGGGCTGACTATGGCTACACCTTC. This sequence encodes CASSDGGADYGYTF. This sequence joins TRBV5-6 and TRBJ1-2; D may be TRBD1 (5 bases). Trimming shortened V by 4 bases and J by 3 bases, and 13 bases separated the two germline ends. Germline CDR1 SGHDT, CDR2 YYEEEE. The length of the CDR3 is 14 residues.

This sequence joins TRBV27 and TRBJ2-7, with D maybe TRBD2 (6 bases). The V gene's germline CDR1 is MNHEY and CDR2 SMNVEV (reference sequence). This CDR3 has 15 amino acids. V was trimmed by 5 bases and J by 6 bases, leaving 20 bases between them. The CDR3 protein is CASSPGTQSGSEQYF. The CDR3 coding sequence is TGTGCCAGCAGTCCCGGGACCCAATCCGGGAGCGAGCAGTACTTC.

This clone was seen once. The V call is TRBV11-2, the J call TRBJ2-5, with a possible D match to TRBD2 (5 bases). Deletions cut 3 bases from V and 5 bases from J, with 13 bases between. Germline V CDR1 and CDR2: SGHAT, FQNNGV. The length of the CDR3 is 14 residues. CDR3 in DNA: TGTGCCAGCAGCTTCGAAGGGCCGGGGGAGACCCAGTACTTC. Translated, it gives CASSFEGPGETQYF.

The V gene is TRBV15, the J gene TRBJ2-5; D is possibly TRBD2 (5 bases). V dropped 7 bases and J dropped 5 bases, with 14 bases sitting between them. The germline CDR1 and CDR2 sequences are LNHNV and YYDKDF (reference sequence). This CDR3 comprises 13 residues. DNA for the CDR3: TGTGCCACCAAGAGTAGTCCGGGGGAGACCCAGTACTTC. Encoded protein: CATKSSPGETQYF.

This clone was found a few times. The CDR3 DNA sequence: TGCGCCTCCAGGGAGGGACACTACACCTTC. Translation gives CASREGHYTF. The chain employs TRBV10-2 and TRBJ1-2; D is possibly TRBD1 (6 bases). This CDR3 has 10 amino acids. Germline V gene sequence: CDR1 WSHSY, CDR2 SAAADI. V was trimmed by 11 bases and J by 10 bases, leaving 14 bases between them.

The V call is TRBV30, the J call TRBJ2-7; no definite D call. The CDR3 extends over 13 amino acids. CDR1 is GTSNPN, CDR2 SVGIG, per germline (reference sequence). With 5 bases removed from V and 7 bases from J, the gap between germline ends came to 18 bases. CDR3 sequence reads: CAWDPSGEREQYF. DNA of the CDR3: TGTGCCTGGGATCCAAGTGGAGAGAGGGAGCAGTACTTC.

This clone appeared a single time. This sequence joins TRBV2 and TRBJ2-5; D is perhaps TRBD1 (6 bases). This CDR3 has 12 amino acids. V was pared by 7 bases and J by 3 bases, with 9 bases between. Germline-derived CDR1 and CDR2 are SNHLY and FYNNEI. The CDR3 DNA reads TGTGCCAGCACGGCAGGGGAAGAGACCCAGTACTTC. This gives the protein CASTAGEETQYF.

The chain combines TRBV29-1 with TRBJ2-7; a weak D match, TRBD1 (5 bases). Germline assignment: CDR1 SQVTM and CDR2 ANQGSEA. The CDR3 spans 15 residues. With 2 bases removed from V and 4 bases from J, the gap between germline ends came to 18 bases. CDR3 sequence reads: CSVENQGDNLYEQYF. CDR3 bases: TGCAGCGTTGAAAACCAAGGGGATAATTTATACGAGCAGTACTTC.